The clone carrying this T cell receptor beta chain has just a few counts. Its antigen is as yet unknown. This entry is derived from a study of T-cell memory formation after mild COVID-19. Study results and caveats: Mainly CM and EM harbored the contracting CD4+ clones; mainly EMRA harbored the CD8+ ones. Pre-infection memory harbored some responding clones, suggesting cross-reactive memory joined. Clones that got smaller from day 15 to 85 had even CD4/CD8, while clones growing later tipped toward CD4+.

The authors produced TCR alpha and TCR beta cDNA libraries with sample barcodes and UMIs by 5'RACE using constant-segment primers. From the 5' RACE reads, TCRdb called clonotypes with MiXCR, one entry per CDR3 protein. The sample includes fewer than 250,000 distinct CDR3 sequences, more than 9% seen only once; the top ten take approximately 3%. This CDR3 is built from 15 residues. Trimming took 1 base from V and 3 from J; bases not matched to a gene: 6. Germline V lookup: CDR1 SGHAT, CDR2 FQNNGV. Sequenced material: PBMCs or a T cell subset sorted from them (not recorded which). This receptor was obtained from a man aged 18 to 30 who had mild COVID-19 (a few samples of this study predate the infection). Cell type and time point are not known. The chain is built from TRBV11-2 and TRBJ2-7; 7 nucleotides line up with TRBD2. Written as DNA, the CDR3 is TGTGCCAGCAGCTTAGGGCAGGGAGGGCTCTACGAGCAGTACTTC. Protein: CASSLGQGGLYEQYF. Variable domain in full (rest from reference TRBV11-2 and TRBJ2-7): EAGVAQSPRYKIIEKRQSVAFWCNPISGHATLYWYQQILGQGPKLLIQFQNNGVVDDSQLPKDRFSAERLKGVDSTLKIQPAKLEDSAVYLCASSLGQGGLYEQYFGPGTRLTVT.